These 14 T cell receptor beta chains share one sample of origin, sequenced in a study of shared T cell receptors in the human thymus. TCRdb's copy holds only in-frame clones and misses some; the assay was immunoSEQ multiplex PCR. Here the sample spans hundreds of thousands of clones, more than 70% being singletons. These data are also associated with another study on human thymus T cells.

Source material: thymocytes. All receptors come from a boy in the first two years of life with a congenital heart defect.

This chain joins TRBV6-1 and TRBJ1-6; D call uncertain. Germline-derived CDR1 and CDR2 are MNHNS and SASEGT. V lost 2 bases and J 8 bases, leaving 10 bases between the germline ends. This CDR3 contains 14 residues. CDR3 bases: TGTGCCAGCAGTGAAACACAGTTCTATTCACCCCTCCACTTT. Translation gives CASSETQFYSPLHF.

This CDR3 is CATSTPTISYEQYF. CDR3 nucleotide sequence: TGTGCCACCAGCACCCCGACTATTTCCTACGAGCAGTACTTC. This sequence joins TRBV15 and TRBJ2-7; possible D gene TRBD2, 5 bases. Trimming left V 4 bases short and J 1 base short, with 11 bases between. This CDR3 contains 14 residues. In germline, CDR1 is LNHNV, CDR2 YYDKDF (reference sequence).

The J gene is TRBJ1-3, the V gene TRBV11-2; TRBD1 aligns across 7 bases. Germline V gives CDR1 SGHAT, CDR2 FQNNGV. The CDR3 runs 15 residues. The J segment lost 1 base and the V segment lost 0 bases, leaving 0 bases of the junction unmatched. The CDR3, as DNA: TGTGCCAGCAGCTTAGAGGGACAGTCTGGAAACACCATATATTTT. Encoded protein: CASSLEGQSGNTIYF.

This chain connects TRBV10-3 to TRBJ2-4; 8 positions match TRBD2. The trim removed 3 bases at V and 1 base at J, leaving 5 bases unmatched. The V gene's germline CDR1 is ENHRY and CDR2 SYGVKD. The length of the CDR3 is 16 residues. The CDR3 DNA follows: TGTGCCATCAGTGATCAGCGGGGGACTGCCAAAAACATTCAGTACTTC. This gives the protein CAISDQRGTAKNIQYF.

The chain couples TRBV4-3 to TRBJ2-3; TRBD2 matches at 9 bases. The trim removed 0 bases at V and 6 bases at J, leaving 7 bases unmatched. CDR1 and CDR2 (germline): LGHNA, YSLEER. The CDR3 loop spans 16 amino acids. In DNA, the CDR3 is TGCGCCAGCAGCCAAGAGGTTAGCGGGAGTCGGGATACGCAGTATTTT. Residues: CASSQEVSGSRDTQYF.

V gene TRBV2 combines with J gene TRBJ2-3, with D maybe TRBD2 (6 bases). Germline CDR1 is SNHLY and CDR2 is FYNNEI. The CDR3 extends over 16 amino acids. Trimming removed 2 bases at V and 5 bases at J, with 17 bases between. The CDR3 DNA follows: TGTGCCAGCAGTGAAATGGCGCGCAACGGGAGAGATACGCAGTATTTT. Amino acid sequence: CASSEMARNGRDTQYF. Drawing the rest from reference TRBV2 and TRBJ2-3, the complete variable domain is EPEVTQTPSHQVTQMGQEVILRCVPISNHLYFYWYRQILGQKVEFLVSFYNNEISEKSEIFDDQFSVERPDGSNFTLKIRSTKLEDSAMYFCASSEMARNGRDTQYFGPGTRLTVL.

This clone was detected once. CDR3: CASSPRKGDTEAFF. In DNA form, the CDR3 reads TGTGCCAGCAGCCCTCGTAAGGGGGACACTGAAGCTTTCTTT. The chain has TRBV7-9 and TRBJ1-1; perhaps TRBD1 as D (6 bases). Trimming took off 5 bases at V and 3 bases at J, with 13 bases between the two ends. The CDR3 length is 14 residues. CDR1 and CDR2 from the germline V gene are SEHNR and FQNEAQ (reference sequence).

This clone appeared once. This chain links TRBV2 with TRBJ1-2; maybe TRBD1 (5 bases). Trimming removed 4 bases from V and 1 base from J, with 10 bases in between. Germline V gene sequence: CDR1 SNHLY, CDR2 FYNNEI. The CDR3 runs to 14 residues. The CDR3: CASSGQTSNYGYTF. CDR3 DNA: TGTGCCAGCAGTGGACAGACAAGTAACTATGGCTACACCTTC.

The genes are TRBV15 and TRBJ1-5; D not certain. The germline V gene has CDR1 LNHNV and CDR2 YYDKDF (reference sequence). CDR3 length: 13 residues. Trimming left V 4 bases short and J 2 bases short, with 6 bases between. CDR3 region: CATSMGGNQPQHF. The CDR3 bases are TGTGCCACCAGCATGGGCGGCAATCAGCCCCAGCATTTT.

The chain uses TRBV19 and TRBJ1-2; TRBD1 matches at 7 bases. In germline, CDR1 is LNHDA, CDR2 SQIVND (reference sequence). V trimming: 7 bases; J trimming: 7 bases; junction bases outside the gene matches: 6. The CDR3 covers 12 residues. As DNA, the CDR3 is TGTGCCAGTACCCGGGACAGAAGTGGCTACACCTTC. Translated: CASTRDRSGYTF. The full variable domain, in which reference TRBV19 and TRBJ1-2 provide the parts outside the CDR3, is DGGITQSPKYLFRKEGQNVTLSCEQNLNHDAMYWYRQDPGQGLRLIYYSQIVNDFQKGDIAEGYSVSREKKESFPLTVTSAQKNPTAFYLCASTRDRSGYTFGSGTRLTVV.

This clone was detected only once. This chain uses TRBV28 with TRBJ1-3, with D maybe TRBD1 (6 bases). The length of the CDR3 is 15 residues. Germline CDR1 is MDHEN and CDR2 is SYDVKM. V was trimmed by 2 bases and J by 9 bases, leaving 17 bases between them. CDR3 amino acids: CASSLRGGPTVTIYF. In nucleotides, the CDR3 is TGTGCCAGCAGTTTAAGAGGGGGTCCAACGGTCACCATATATTTT.

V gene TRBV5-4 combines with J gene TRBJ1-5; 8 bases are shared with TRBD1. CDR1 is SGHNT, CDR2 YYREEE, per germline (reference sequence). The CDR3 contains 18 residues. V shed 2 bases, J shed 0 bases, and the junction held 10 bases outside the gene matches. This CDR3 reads CASSFGQGTLYSNQPQHF. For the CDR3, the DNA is TGTGCCAGCAGCTTTGGACAGGGAACACTGTATAGCAATCAGCCCCAGCATTTT.

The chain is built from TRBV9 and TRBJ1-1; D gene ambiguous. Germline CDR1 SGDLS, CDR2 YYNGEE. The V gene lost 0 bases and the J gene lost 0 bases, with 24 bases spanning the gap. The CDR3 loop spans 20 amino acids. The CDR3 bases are TGTGCCAGCAGCGTAGCCATAAGAAAGGGTGGAGGTAGTATGAACACTGAAGCTTTCTTT. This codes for CASSVAIRKGGGSMNTEAFF.

The CDR3 reads CASSCPGTDNRAKNIQYF. CDR3 coding DNA: TGTGCCAGCAGCTGCCCCGGGACAGACAACAGGGCCAAAAACATTCAGTACTTC. V gene TRBV7-9 combines with J gene TRBJ2-4; 7 bases are a match to TRBD1. CDR3 length: 18 residues. From germline, CDR1 is SEHNR and CDR2 FQNEAQ (reference sequence). The V segment lost 4 bases and the J segment 1 base; nucleotides outside the gene matches: 13.